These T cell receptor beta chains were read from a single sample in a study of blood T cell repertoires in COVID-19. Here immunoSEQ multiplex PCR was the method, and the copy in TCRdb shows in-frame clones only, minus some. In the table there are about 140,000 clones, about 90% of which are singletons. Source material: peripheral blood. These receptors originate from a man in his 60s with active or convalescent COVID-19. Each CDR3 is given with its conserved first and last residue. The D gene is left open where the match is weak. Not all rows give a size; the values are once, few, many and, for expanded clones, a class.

cdr3_aa: CASSPEGDSSSYEQYF; cdr3_nt: TGTGCCAGCTCACCCGAAGGGGACAGTAGCTCCTACGAGCAGTACTTC; d_call: TRBD1; j_call: TRBJ2-7; clone_size: NA; v_call: TRBV18
cdr3_aa: CASSLVGLAGGTNTGELFF; cdr3_nt: TGTGCCAGCAGTCTGGTGGGACTAGCGGGAGGAACGAACACCGGGGAGCTGTTTTTT; d_call: TRBD2; j_call: TRBJ2-2; clone_size: NA; v_call: TRBV6-2/TRBV6-3
cdr3_aa: CASRGQGNTGELFF; cdr3_nt: TGTGCCAGCCGGGGACAGGGAAACACCGGGGAGCTGTTTTTT; d_call: TRBD1; j_call: TRBJ2-2; clone_size: NA; v_call: TRBV7-2
cdr3_aa: CASSQVAGGTNTGELFF; cdr3_nt: TGTGCCAGCAGCCAAGTAGCGGGAGGTACGAACACCGGGGAGCTGTTTTTT; d_call: TRBD2; j_call: TRBJ2-2; clone_size: NA; v_call: TRBV3-1/TRBV3-2
cdr3_aa: CASSGDREKGYTF; cdr3_nt: TGTGCCAGTAGTGGGGACAGGGAAAAGGGCTACACCTTC; d_call: TRBD1; j_call: TRBJ1-2; clone_size: NA; v_call: TRBV19
cdr3_aa: CRSEDTKDYEQYF; cdr3_nt: TGCAGGTCTGAGGATACCAAGGACTACGAGCAGTACTTC; d_call: NA; j_call: TRBJ2-7; clone_size: NA; v_call: TRBV29-1
cdr3_aa: CSVEGSLAGALYNEQFF; cdr3_nt: TGCAGCGTTGAAGGATCCCTAGCGGGAGCCCTCTACAATGAGCAGTTCTTC; d_call: TRBD2; j_call: TRBJ2-1; clone_size: NA; v_call: TRBV29-1
cdr3_aa: CASSRDPPGGPYNEQFF; cdr3_nt: TGTGCCAGCAGCCGTGACCCCCCCGGGGGGCCCTACAATGAGCAGTTCTTC; d_call: NA; j_call: TRBJ2-1; clone_size: NA; v_call: TRBV6-2/TRBV6-3
cdr3_aa: CASSTGQGRNTGELFF; cdr3_nt: TGTGCCAGCAGTACCGGACAGGGAAGAAACACCGGGGAGCTGTTTTTT; d_call: TRBD1; j_call: TRBJ2-2; clone_size: NA; v_call: TRBV27
cdr3_aa: CASSVEPGGIGEQYF; cdr3_nt: TGTGCCAGCAGCGTAGAACCGGGGGGAATCGGCGAGCAGTACTTC; d_call: TRBD2; j_call: TRBJ2-7; clone_size: NA; v_call: TRBV9
cdr3_aa: CASNYAGAANEKLFF; cdr3_nt: TGTGCCAGCAACTATGCGGGGGCAGCTAATGAAAAACTGTTTTTT; d_call: NA; j_call: TRBJ1-4; clone_size: NA; v_call: TRBV6-6
cdr3_aa: CASRRLAGYPIFDEQFF; cdr3_nt: TGTGCCAGCAGGAGACTAGCGGGATATCCCATTTTCGATGAGCAGTTCTTC; d_call: TRBD2; j_call: TRBJ2-1; clone_size: NA; v_call: TRBV2
cdr3_aa: CASIRHWTGNNEQFF; cdr3_nt: TGTGCCAGCATTCGACACTGGACAGGGAACAATGAGCAGTTCTTC; d_call: TRBD1; j_call: TRBJ2-1; clone_size: NA; v_call: TRBV6-5
cdr3_aa: CASSLSSGSGNEQFF; cdr3_nt: TGTGCCAGCAGCTTATCTAGCGGGAGTGGTAATGAGCAGTTCTTC; d_call: TRBD2; j_call: TRBJ2-1; clone_size: NA; v_call: TRBV7-6
cdr3_aa: CASRMTRQETQYF; cdr3_nt: TGTGCCAGCAGGATGACTCGCCAAGAGACCCAGTACTTC; d_call: NA; j_call: TRBJ2-5; clone_size: NA; v_call: TRBV2
cdr3_aa: CASSLRLAGGNEQFF; cdr3_nt: TGTGCCAGCAGCCTCCGACTAGCGGGAGGGAATGAGCAGTTCTTC; d_call: TRBD2; j_call: TRBJ2-1; clone_size: once; v_call: TRBV11-1
cdr3_aa: CASSERAGAREKLFF; cdr3_nt: TGTGCCAGCAGTGAACGGGCAGGGGCTCGAGAAAAACTGTTTTTT; d_call: NA; j_call: TRBJ1-4; clone_size: NA; v_call: TRBV2
cdr3_aa: CASSGGLATFNEQFF; cdr3_nt: TGTGCCAGCAGCGGCGGACTAGCGACCTTCAATGAGCAGTTCTTC; d_call: TRBD2; j_call: TRBJ2-1; clone_size: NA; v_call: TRBV5-4
cdr3_aa: CASSSEGQGLYGYTF; cdr3_nt: TGTGCCAGCAGCTCTGAGGGACAGGGCCTCTATGGCTACACCTTC; d_call: TRBD1; j_call: TRBJ1-2; clone_size: NA; v_call: TRBV7-2
cdr3_aa: CASSWGRGIETQYF; cdr3_nt: TGTGCCAGCAGTTGGGGCAGGGGAATAGAGACCCAGTACTTC; d_call: NA; j_call: TRBJ2-5; clone_size: once; v_call: TRBV28
cdr3_aa: CASSSRTGGVNEKLFF; cdr3_nt: TGTGCCAGCAGTTCTCGAACAGGGGGCGTAAATGAAAAACTGTTTTTT; d_call: TRBD1; j_call: TRBJ1-4; clone_size: NA; v_call: TRBV28
cdr3_aa: CASSSDRGGGSPLHF; cdr3_nt: TGTGCCAGCAGTTCCGACAGGGGAGGCGGATCACCCCTCCACTTT; d_call: TRBD1; j_call: TRBJ1-6; clone_size: few; v_call: TRBV27
cdr3_aa: CASTADRGVVGQFF; cdr3_nt: TGTGCCAGCACAGCGGACAGGGGCGTTGTAGGGCAGTTCTTC; d_call: TRBD1; j_call: TRBJ2-1; clone_size: NA; v_call: TRBV6-5
cdr3_aa: CASLSTGVITGELFF; cdr3_nt: TGTGCCAGTTTATCGACAGGGGTTATCACCGGGGAGCTGTTTTTT; d_call: TRBD1; j_call: TRBJ2-2; clone_size: NA; v_call: TRBV19
cdr3_aa: CASSLEGTSGNEQFF; cdr3_nt: TGCGCCAGCAGCTTGGAGGGGACTAGCGGCAATGAGCAGTTCTTC; d_call: TRBD2; j_call: TRBJ2-1; clone_size: NA; v_call: TRBV5-1
cdr3_aa: CASSQGLAGVNEQFF; cdr3_nt: TGTGCCAGCAGCCAGGGACTAGCGGGAGTAAATGAGCAGTTCTTC; d_call: TRBD2; j_call: TRBJ2-1; clone_size: NA; v_call: TRBV6-6
cdr3_aa: CASSPRPRTGGDTQYF; cdr3_nt: TGTGCCAGCAGCCCCAGGCCCAGGACTGGAGGAGATACGCAGTATTTT; d_call: NA; j_call: TRBJ2-3; clone_size: NA; v_call: TRBV7-9
cdr3_aa: CASSQPPLLAGGLNEQFF; cdr3_nt: TGTGCCAGCAGCCAACCTCCCCTACTAGCGGGAGGATTAAATGAGCAGTTCTTC; d_call: TRBD2; j_call: TRBJ2-1; clone_size: NA; v_call: TRBV4-2
cdr3_aa: CATRQGGGYTF; cdr3_nt: TGTGCCACCCGACAGGGCGGTGGCTACACCTTC; d_call: TRBD1; j_call: TRBJ1-2; clone_size: NA; v_call: TRBV28
cdr3_aa: CAIGGQDLDSPLHF; cdr3_nt: TGTGCCATCGGGGGACAGGACTTGGATTCACCCCTCCACTTT; d_call: TRBD1; j_call: TRBJ1-6; clone_size: NA; v_call: TRBV10-3
cdr3_aa: CASSPTRETWAEAFF; cdr3_nt: TGTGCCAGCAGCCCGACCCGGGAGACGTGGGCTGAAGCTTTCTTT; d_call: NA; j_call: TRBJ1-1; clone_size: NA; v_call: TRBV7-3
cdr3_aa: CAISSSGSGTGELFF; cdr3_nt: TGTGCCATCAGTTCTAGCGGGAGTGGCACCGGGGAGCTGTTTTTT; d_call: TRBD2; j_call: TRBJ2-2; clone_size: NA; v_call: TRBV10-3
cdr3_aa: CASSLGQGVEEQYF; cdr3_nt: TGCGCCAGCAGCTTAGGGCAGGGGGTTGAGGAGCAGTACTTC; d_call: TRBD1; j_call: TRBJ2-7; clone_size: NA; v_call: TRBV5-1
cdr3_aa: CASSYLGQGRGYTF; cdr3_nt: TGTGCCAGCAGTTACTTGGGACAGGGGCGCGGCTACACCTTC; d_call: TRBD1; j_call: TRBJ1-2; clone_size: NA; v_call: TRBV6-5
cdr3_aa: CASSYRQYLFTEAFF; cdr3_nt: TGTGCCAGCAGTTACAGACAGTATTTATTCACTGAAGCTTTCTTT; d_call: NA; j_call: TRBJ1-1; clone_size: NA; v_call: TRBV6-5
cdr3_aa: CASSHFDRGYEQYF; cdr3_nt: TGTGCCAGCAGCCACTTTGACAGGGGTTACGAGCAGTACTTC; d_call: TRBD1; j_call: TRBJ2-7; clone_size: NA; v_call: TRBV7-9
cdr3_aa: CASSLFGQGQGSTF; cdr3_nt: TGTGCCAGCAGTTTATTCGGACAGGGACAAGGGTCCACCTTC; d_call: TRBD1; j_call: TRBJ1-2; clone_size: NA; v_call: TRBV28
cdr3_aa: CASSQDWGTGNYEQYF; cdr3_nt: TGTGCCAGCAGCCAAGATTGGGGGACAGGAAACTACGAGCAGTACTTC; d_call: TRBD1; j_call: TRBJ2-7; clone_size: NA; v_call: TRBV3-1/TRBV3-2
cdr3_aa: CASTQFPLAGRTQYF; cdr3_nt: TGTGCCAGCACCCAATTCCCGCTAGCGGGAAGGACCCAGTACTTC; d_call: TRBD2; j_call: TRBJ2-5; clone_size: NA; v_call: TRBV28
cdr3_aa: CASSVGWNTEAFF; cdr3_nt: TGTGCCAGCAGTGTCGGGTGGAACACTGAAGCTTTCTTT; d_call: NA; j_call: TRBJ1-1; clone_size: NA; v_call: TRBV28
cdr3_aa: CASSLDTGRAADTQYF; cdr3_nt: TGTGCCAGCAGCTTAGACACTGGGAGGGCGGCAGATACGCAGTATTTT; d_call: TRBD2; j_call: TRBJ2-3; clone_size: NA; v_call: TRBV7-3
cdr3_aa: CAISATGGRSGANVLTF; cdr3_nt: TGTGCCATCAGTGCGACAGGGGGTAGATCTGGGGCCAACGTCCTGACTTTC; d_call: TRBD1; j_call: TRBJ2-6; clone_size: NA; v_call: TRBV10-3
cdr3_aa: CASSRAALTDTQYF; cdr3_nt: TGTGCCAGTAGCAGGGCGGCCCTCACAGATACGCAGTATTTT; d_call: NA; j_call: TRBJ2-3; clone_size: few; v_call: TRBV19
cdr3_aa: CASTLTRLHSSPLHF; cdr3_nt: TGTGCCAGCACCCTGACAAGGCTCCACAGTTCACCCCTCCACTTT; d_call: NA; j_call: TRBJ1-6; clone_size: NA; v_call: TRBV27